The next 26 T cell receptor beta chains were all read from a single sample in a study of blood T cell repertoires in COVID-19. Data came from immunoSEQ multiplex PCR; TCRdb stores just in-frame clones and leaves some out. This sample carries some 85,000 clones, about 83% of them seen once, and the ten largest clones take around 50%. Sequencing was done on a sample of peripheral blood. These receptors all stem from a human donor in a cohort sampled during active COVID-19.

The CDR3 coding sequence is TGCGCCAGCACCAGGGAATATCCCGATGAGCAGTTCTTC. Translating it yields CASTREYPDEQFF. The chain recombines TRBV5-1 with TRBJ2-1; D may be TRBD1 (5 bases). Germline V lookup: CDR1 SGHRS, CDR2 YFSETQ. Trimming removed 6 bases at V and 8 bases at J, with 15 bases between. There are 13 residues in the CDR3. Together with reference TRBV5-1 and TRBJ2-1, the CDR3 gives the full variable domain: KAGVTQTPRYLIKTRGQQVTLSCSPISGHRSVSWYQQTPGQGLQFLFEYFSETQRNKGNFPGRFSGRQFSNSRSEMNVSTLELGDSALYLCASTREYPDEQFFGPGTRLTVL.

The rearrangement uses TRBV6-2 or TRBV6-3 and TRBJ2-2; 10 positions agree with TRBD1. The trim removed 0 bases at V and 7 bases at J, leaving 5 bases unmatched. Germline loops: CDR1 MNHEY, CDR2 SVGEGT. The CDR3 totals 16 residues. The CDR3 sequence: CASSYSIGTGVGELFF. The CDR3 DNA is TGTGCCAGCAGTTACTCGATTGGGACAGGGGTCGGGGAGCTGTTTTTT.

V usage is TRBV27 and J usage is TRBJ1-2; 8 nucleotides agree with TRBD1. V trimming: 5 bases; J trimming: 4 bases; junction bases outside the gene matches: 12. The CDR3 spans 16 residues. Germline V gene lookup returns CDR1 MNHEY and CDR2 SMNVEV (reference sequence). CDR3 residues: CASSRAATGTGYGYTF. The CDR3 nucleotides are TGTGCCAGCAGTCGTGCCGCGACCGGGACAGGCTATGGCTACACCTTC.

In DNA form, the CDR3 reads TGTGCCAGCAGCCTACGGGGGTTGCCCGGGGAGCTGTTTTTT. The encoded protein is CASSLRGLPGELFF. V usage is TRBV3-1 (or the pseudogene TRBV3-2) and J usage is TRBJ2-2; tentative D call: TRBD2 (6 bases). From germline, CDR1 is LGHDT and CDR2 YNNKEL (reference sequence). V was pared by 4 bases and J by 6 bases, with 12 bases between. The length of the CDR3 is 14 residues.

The chain carries TRBV6-2 or TRBV6-3 and TRBJ2-2; 7 bases line up with TRBD1. Germline trimming cut 5 bases from V and 5 bases from J; bases unmatched to any gene: 5. Germline V gene lookup returns CDR1 MNHEY and CDR2 SVGEGT. CDR3 length: 14 residues. The DNA for the CDR3 is TGTGCCAGCAGTCCCCACAGGGGAACCGGGGAGCTGTTTTTT. Amino acids: CASSPHRGTGELFF.

The chain carries TRBV6-5 and TRBJ1-4; the D gene is possibly TRBD1 (5 bases). V was clipped by 5 bases and J by 11 bases, with 18 bases between them. CDR1 is MNHEY and CDR2 is SVGAGI in the germline V gene. This CDR3 region has 14 residues. CDR3 sequence: CASSRLTERPKLFF. The CDR3 nucleotides read TGTGCCAGCAGTCGCCTGACAGAGAGACCTAAACTGTTTTTT.

This clone was counted many times. The V gene is TRBV7-9, the J gene TRBJ2-3, with TRBD2 matching 10 bases. This CDR3 is built from 15 residues. Germline-derived CDR1 and CDR2 are SEHNR and FQNEAQ (reference sequence). Trimming cost V 4 bases and J 4 bases; bases outside gene matches: 5. The CDR3 coding sequence is TGTGCCAGCAGCTCAAGCGGGAGGGGGTCAGATACGCAGTATTTT. Encoded protein: CASSSSGRGSDTQYF. Supplemented by reference TRBV7-9 and TRBJ2-3, the full variable domain reads DTGVSQNPRHKITKRGQNVTFRCDPISEHNRLYWYRQTLGQGPEFLTYFQNEAQLEKSRLLSDRFSAERPKGSFSTLEIQRTEQGDSAMYLCASSSSGRGSDTQYFGPGTRLTVL.

The genes are TRBV18 and TRBJ2-4, with D possibly TRBD2 on 6 matching bases. CDR1 is KGHSH, CDR2 LQKENI, per germline. The V and J ends lost 1 base and 0 bases respectively, with 7 bases between them. This CDR3 is 15 amino acids long. The CDR3: CASSPLGRAKNIQYF. Here the CDR3 DNA reads TGTGCCAGCTCACCACTCGGGAGAGCCAAAAACATTCAGTACTTC.

This clone was seen once. V and J are TRBV27 and TRBJ2-7; D perhaps matches TRBD2 (7 bases). The CDR3 length is 15 residues. The V and J ends lost 4 bases and 3 bases respectively, with 16 bases between them. Looked up from germline, CDR1 is MNHEY and CDR2 is SMNVEV (reference sequence). In DNA, the CDR3 is TGTGCCAGCAGTTCCCCTGGGGGCGGGGGCTACGAGCAGTACTTC. Encoded protein: CASSSPGGGGYEQYF.

This clone has just one count. The gene calls are TRBV7-6 and TRBJ2-4; 7 positions match TRBD1. V lost 7 bases and J lost 6; bases outside the gene matches: 15. The CDR3 covers 16 residues. Germline V gene data show CDR1 as SGHVS and CDR2 as FNYEAQ. Written as DNA, the CDR3 is TGTGCCAGCACCCCCTTGCGAGGGGGCGGATCAAACATTCAGTACTTC. This translates into CASTPLRGGGSNIQYF.

CDR3 nucleotides: TGTGCCAGCAGTGAATTTTCCGGGACTAGCGGGAGCTCCTACAATGAGCAGTTCTTC. It specifies CASSEFSGTSGSSYNEQFF. The chain is built from TRBV2 and TRBJ2-1; 14 bases agree with TRBD2. Trimming removed 2 bases from V and 0 bases from J; junction bases left unmatched: 6. This CDR3 has 19 residues. Germline V gene data show CDR1 as SNHLY and CDR2 as FYNNEI. The entire variable domain, with the rest obtained from reference TRBV2 and TRBJ2-1, is as follows: EPEVTQTPSHQVTQMGQEVILRCVPISNHLYFYWYRQILGQKVEFLVSFYNNEISEKSEIFDDQFSVERPDGSNFTLKIRSTKLEDSAMYFCASSEFSGTSGSSYNEQFFGPGTRLTVL.

This clone was seen a few times. The chain carries TRBV7-9 and TRBJ1-5, with D possibly matching TRBD1 (6 bases). Trimming stripped 8 bases from V and 5 bases from J, with 13 bases between. Germline V gives CDR1 SEHNR, CDR2 FQNEAQ (reference sequence). This CDR3 is built from 13 residues. The CDR3 sequence: CASAGAGDQPQHF. In DNA form, the CDR3 reads TGTGCCAGCGCAGGGGCAGGCGATCAGCCCCAGCATTTT.

V and J are TRBV9 and TRBJ2-5; TRBD1 is a possible D gene (6 bases). Trimming left V 3 bases short and J 5 bases short, with 20 bases between. This CDR3 region has 16 residues. Germline-derived CDR1 and CDR2 are SGDLS and YYNGEE. CDR3 protein: CASSATSTSRGETQYF. As DNA, the CDR3 is TGTGCCAGCAGCGCCACCTCCACCTCGAGGGGGGAGACCCAGTACTTC.

The genes are TRBV7-2 and TRBJ2-5, with 9 bases fitting TRBD2. CDR1 is SGHTA, CDR2 FQGNSA, per germline. This CDR3 has 16 residues. V gave up 5 bases and J gave up 4 bases; unmatched junction bases: 11. The CDR3, as DNA: TGTGCCAGCAGCCCGCGACAGGGAGCGGGGGGAGAGACCCAGTACTTC. It encodes CASSPRQGAGGETQYF.

The rearrangement links TRBV9 to TRBJ1-2; TRBD1 matches at 7 bases. This CDR3 region has 15 residues. Trimming removed 4 bases from V and 7 bases from J; junction bases left unmatched: 13. CDR1 SGDLS and CDR2 YYNGEE come from the germline V gene. CDR3 amino acids: CASSSMRGSGGGYTF. DNA for the CDR3: TGTGCCAGCAGCTCCATGAGGGGATCAGGGGGTGGCTACACCTTC. Full variable domain (remainder filled in from reference TRBV9 and TRBJ1-2): DSGVTQTPKHLITATGQRVTLRCSPRSGDLSVYWYQQSLDQGLQFLIQYYNGEERAKGNILERFSAQQFPDLHSELNLSSLELGDSALYFCASSSMRGSGGGYTFGSGTRLTVV.

This clone was detected a few times. This chain uses TRBV24-1 with TRBJ2-2, with TRBD1 identical over 8 bases. Per the germline V gene, CDR1 is KGHDR and CDR2 is SFDVKD. This CDR3 spans 19 amino acids. V was clipped by 7 bases and J by 4 bases; unmatched bases: 19. CDR3 amino acids: CATSRKFGTGTPSTGELFF. CDR3 coding DNA: TGTGCCACCAGCCGCAAATTCGGGACAGGAACCCCGAGCACCGGGGAGCTGTTTTTT.

The chain has TRBV4-1 and TRBJ2-7; 8 bases line up with TRBD1. CDR3 length equals 15 residues. V trimming: 1 base; J trimming: 5 bases; junction bases outside the gene matches: 7. CDR1 MGHRA and CDR2 YSYEKL come from the germline V gene. In DNA, the CDR3 is TGCGCCAGCAGCCAAGTTACGGACAGGGTGAACGAGCAGTACTTC. It specifies CASSQVTDRVNEQYF.

On this clone: Germline is not matched at one junction end, which may reflect a read error. The chain recombines TRBV6-1 with TRBJ2-3; D is uncertain. The CDR3 extends over 14 amino acids. Germline CDR1 and CDR2: MNHNS and SASEGT. The CDR3 region is CASSKARGTDTQYF. CDR3 sequence (DNA): TGTGCCAGCAGTAAAGCTAGAGGCACAGATACGCAGTATTTT.

The chain links TRBV6-5 to TRBJ2-2; D gene uncertain. Germline-derived CDR1 and CDR2 are MNHEY and SVGAGI. Trimming stripped 5 bases from V and 6 bases from J, with 4 bases between. This CDR3 has 11 residues. CDR3 residues: CASSSAGELFF. CDR3 DNA: TGTGCCAGCAGTAGCGCCGGGGAGCTGTTTTTT.

This chain links TRBV27 with TRBJ2-1; D may be TRBD2 (5 bases). V was cut by 2 bases and J by 5 bases, with 16 bases left in between. CDR3 size: 16 residues. Germline V gives CDR1 MNHEY, CDR2 SMNVEV (reference sequence). DNA for the CDR3: TGTGCCAGCAGTTTAATAGGGAGCGGTAGCGACAATGAGCAGTTCTTC. This gives the protein CASSLIGSGSDNEQFF.

This clone occurred once. In DNA form, the CDR3 reads TGTGCCAGCAGCATTAACAAGGGAGGTTATGGCTACACCTTC. This translates into CASSINKGGYGYTF. The J gene is TRBJ1-2, the V gene TRBV7-2; no clear D gene. Trimming cost V 5 bases and J 5 bases, with 15 bases left between them. This CDR3 contains 14 residues. The germline CDR1 and CDR2 sequences are SGHTA and FQGNSA.

V usage is TRBV10-3 and J usage is TRBJ2-7; TRBD1 might be the D (6 bases). CDR3 length: 15 amino acids. Deletions cut 4 bases from V and 4 bases from J, with 17 bases between. Looked up from germline, CDR1 is ENHRY and CDR2 is SYGVKD. The CDR3 coding sequence is TGTGCCATCAGTGGGGGGCTAGGATCGGGTTACGAGCAGTACTTC. Translated, it gives CAISGGLGSGYEQYF.

This chain links TRBV21-1 with TRBJ1-5. TRBV21-1 is labeled a pseudogene. The CDR3 is 13 residues long. DNA of the CDR3: TGTGCCAGCAGCAAATACGACTCTCAGCCCCAGCATTTT. Its translation is CASSKYDSQPQHF.

V is TRBV29-1 and J is TRBJ2-1, with TRBD2 matching over 9 bases. Germline V gene lookup returns CDR1 SQVTM and CDR2 ANQGSEA. V was clipped by 6 bases and J by 2 bases; unmatched bases: 5. The CDR3 contains 14 residues. CDR3 loop: CSVIAGAPYNEQFF. The CDR3 region has the DNA TGCAGCGTCATAGCGGGAGCCCCCTACAATGAGCAGTTCTTC.

The rearrangement links TRBV15 to TRBJ2-1; 8 nucleotides line up with TRBD2. Germline CDR1 LNHNV, CDR2 YYDKDF (reference sequence). The CDR3 loop spans 16 amino acids. V shed 0 bases, J shed 6 bases, and the junction held 7 bases outside the gene matches. Here the CDR3 reads CATSRDLPGGGNEQFF. CDR3 DNA: TGTGCCACCAGCAGAGATCTGCCGGGAGGGGGCAATGAGCAGTTCTTC.

V is TRBV28 and J is TRBJ1-3; unclear D gene. CDR1 MDHEN and CDR2 SYDVKM come from the germline V gene. Between the trimmed V and J ends, which lost 6 bases and 0 bases, there was a span of 12 bases. The CDR3 sequence is 15 residues long. CDR3 nucleotides: TGTGCCAGCAGCACTACCGGCCTCTCTGGAAACACCATATATTTT. Residues: CASSTTGLSGNTIYF.